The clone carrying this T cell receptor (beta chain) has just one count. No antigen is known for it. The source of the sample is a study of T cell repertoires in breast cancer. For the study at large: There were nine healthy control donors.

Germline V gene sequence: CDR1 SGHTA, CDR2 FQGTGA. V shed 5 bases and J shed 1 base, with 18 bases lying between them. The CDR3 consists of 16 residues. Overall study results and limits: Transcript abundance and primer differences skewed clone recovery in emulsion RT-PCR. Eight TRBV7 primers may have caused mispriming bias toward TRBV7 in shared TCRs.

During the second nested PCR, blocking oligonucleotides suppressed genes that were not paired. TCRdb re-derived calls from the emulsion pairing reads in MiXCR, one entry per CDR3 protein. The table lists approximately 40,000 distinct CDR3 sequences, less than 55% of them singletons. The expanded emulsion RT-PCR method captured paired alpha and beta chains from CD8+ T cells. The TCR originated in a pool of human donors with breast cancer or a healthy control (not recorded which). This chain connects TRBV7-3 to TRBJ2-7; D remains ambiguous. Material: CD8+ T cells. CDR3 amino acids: CASSVRSRTGSYEQYF. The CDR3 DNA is TGTGCCAGCAGCGTAAGGAGCAGGACGGGTTCCTACGAGCAGTACTTC.